The present TCR beta chain was sequenced within a study of CD8+ T cells in alopecia areata. Deletions cut 4 bases from V and 0 bases from J, with 11 bases between. The CDR3 is made up of 15 amino acids. Germline V lookup: CDR1 NSQYPW, CDR2 LRSPGD (reference sequence). This clone occurred many times. Gene names are mouse gene names. The missing CDR3 end, 4 residues past where the read stops, is filled in from the germline J gene. The sample carries other DNA sequences with the same CDR3. TCR sequencing used cDNA made by reverse transcription of extracted RNA. Assay: immunoSEQ multiplex PCR; the TCRdb copy retains only in-frame clones and omits some. The sample is made up of 250,000 or so clones, none counted only once. Using CD4, CD8alpha, NKG2D, NKG2ACE and other markers, pooled cutaneous lymph node cells were sorted.

The genes are TRBV1 and TRBJ2-3, with a weak D call TRBD1 (6 bases). The sequencing input was CD4+ T cells sorted from a lymph node. The origin of this receptor is a C3H/HeJ mouse with alopecia areata. Strain haplotype at MHC: H2-k. The CDR3 DNA, read in part, is TGCACCTGCAGTGGTGGGACAACTAGTGCAGAA. Protein sequence: CTCSGGTTSAE. The entire CDR3 sequence reads CTCSGGTTSAETLYF.